The clone carrying this T cell receptor beta chain was picked up many times. These data belong to a study of T-cell reconstitution after alpha-beta-depleted transplantation in children. Library preparation (for TCRbeta) was performed with unique molecular identifiers. MiXCR was run by TCRdb on the PCR reads, yielding one entry per CDR3 protein. The table lists 83,000 or so distinct CDR3 sequences, 7.5% to 9.5% of them singletons, with 6.9% in the top ten. CDR1 is SGHTA and CDR2 is FQGNSA in the germline V gene. The CDR3 covers 16 residues. The trim removed 5 bases at V and 0 bases at J, leaving 7 bases unmatched.

Material: PBMCs from the stem cell graft donor, obtained from the stem cell graft. The clonotype comes from a human donor who donated a stem cell graft to a child with congenital amegakaryocytic thrombocytopenia. The chain carries TRBV7-2 and TRBJ2-3, with TRBD2 matching 8 bases. In DNA, the CDR3 is TGTGCCAGCAGCCCAGCTAGCGGGTCTAGCACAGATACGCAGTATTTT. It specifies CASSPASGSSTDTQYF.